The present T cell receptor beta chain was sequenced within a study of T-cell reconstitution after alpha-beta-depleted transplantation in children. The study, taken as a whole, reports: Diversity and T-cell counts at one year after transplant derived mostly from new T cells. Some patients showed high day-60 TCRbeta diversity, which derived from surviving recipient T cells and thymic progenitors. At around two months after transplant, the alpha-beta T cells were reportedly derived from several hundred expanded clones that came from non-depleted graft cells.

The CDR3 length is 15 residues. Per germline, CDR1 SEHNR and CDR2 FQNEAQ (reference sequence). The V end lost 5 bases, the J end lost 1 base, and 15 bases lay between the germline ends. Concerning this clonotype itself: What it binds is unknown.

TCRbeta library preparation incorporated unique molecular identifiers. Using its own MiXCR run on the PCR reads, TCRdb lists one record per CDR3 protein. The sample has 500,000 to 650,000 distinct CDR3 sequences, 10% to 15% seen once; the top ten hold 2.2%. J is TRBJ2-7 and V is TRBV7-9; TRBD1 might be the D (6 bases). The sequences come from PBMCs, mostly from graft donor cells, collected 360 days after TCRalphabeta/CD19-depleted stem cell transplant. This TCR was sampled from a male patient aged 10 to 17 who had a stem cell transplant for acute myeloid leukemia, so the T cells may come from the graft donor. CDR3 bases: TGTGCCAGCAGCCCCGCAGGGGACGGATCCTACGAGCAGTACTTC. This encodes CASSPAGDGSYEQYF.